The next 18 T cell receptor beta chains were all read from a single sample in a study of blood T cell repertoires in COVID-19. Here immunoSEQ multiplex PCR was the method, and the copy in TCRdb shows in-frame clones only, minus some. This sample has some 68,000 clones, with roughly nine tenths found just once. Sample: peripheral blood. These receptors were obtained from a man between 50 and 59 years old with active COVID-19.

This clone was detected only once. This chain connects TRBV29-1 to TRBJ1-1; D perhaps matches TRBD1 (6 bases). The germline V gene has CDR1 SQVTM and CDR2 ANQGSEA. This CDR3 region has 12 residues. V gave up 7 bases and J gave up 4 bases, with 13 bases separating them. As DNA, the CDR3 is TGCAGCGCCGTCGGACAGATCACTGAAGCTTTCTTT. Its protein is CSAVGQITEAFF.

J is TRBJ2-7 and V is TRBV9; a possible D gene is TRBD2 (6 bases). Trimming pared 4 bases from V and 2 bases from J, leaving 13 bases between. Germline-derived CDR1 and CDR2 are SGDLS and YYNGEE. The CDR3 length is 14 residues. CDR3 in DNA: TGTGCCAGCAGCCCCGGGGGACGGACCTACGAGCAGTACTTC. This sequence encodes CASSPGGRTYEQYF.

This sequence joins TRBV4-3 and TRBJ1-4; 9 bases are a match to TRBD1. CDR1 is LGHNA, CDR2 YSLEER, per germline. With 8 bases clipped from V and 7 bases from J, the junction kept 11 bases outside the gene matches. The CDR3 is 15 residues long. The CDR3 loop reads CASQHTGGLGEKLFF. The CDR3 DNA is TGCGCCAGCCAACATACAGGGGGCTTGGGTGAAAAACTGTTTTTT.

This clone was recorded only once. The chain uses TRBV23-1 and TRBJ2-3; D might be TRBD2 (7 bases). TRBV23-1 is an ORF, with its function uncertain. Between the trimmed V and J ends, which lost 3 bases and 2 bases, there was a span of 24 bases. The CDR3 runs to 19 residues. The CDR3 DNA reads as TGCGCCAGCAGTCACCCCGGGGGGCGGCCAGCGGGGATCACAGATACGCAGTATTTT. Translating gives CASSHPGGRPAGITDTQYF.

The V gene is TRBV24-1, the J gene TRBJ1-5, with TRBD1 matching over 9 bases. Losses at the gene ends were 4 bases for V and 4 bases for J; bases not matched to a gene: 4. Germline loops: CDR1 KGHDR, CDR2 SFDVKD. The CDR3 runs to 15 residues. The CDR3 DNA is TGTGCCACCAGTGACCCACAGGGGGCGAATCAGCCCCAGCATTTT. This translates into CATSDPQGANQPQHF.

The chain combines TRBV28 with TRBJ1-1, with D possibly being TRBD1 (6 bases). Germline V gene data show CDR1 as MDHEN and CDR2 as SYDVKM. The CDR3 spans 19 residues. The V and J ends lost 3 bases and 0 bases respectively, with 23 bases between them. This CDR3 reads CASSFEDLQTGIMNTEAFF. The CDR3 nucleotides are TGTGCCAGCAGTTTTGAGGACCTCCAAACAGGGATCATGAACACTGAAGCTTTCTTT.

The V call is TRBV7-9, the J call TRBJ2-1; TRBD2 is a possible D gene (6 bases). Germline assignment: CDR1 SEHNR and CDR2 FQNEAQ (reference sequence). The CDR3 totals 14 residues. V was cut by 1 base and J by 8 bases, with 12 bases left in between. The CDR3 coding sequence is TGTGCCAGCAGCTTAGAAACTAGCTGGTATGAGCAGTTCTTC. Its protein product is CASSLETSWYEQFF.

The J gene is TRBJ2-7, the V gene TRBV7-2, with D possibly TRBD2 on 6 matching bases. Germline values: CDR1 SGHTA, CDR2 FQGNSA. The CDR3 sequence is 14 residues long. V was pared by 5 bases and J by 4 bases, with 15 bases between. The chain's CDR3 is CASSPRPGVYEQYF. CDR3 nucleotides: TGTGCCAGCAGCCCCAGACCGGGGGTGTACGAGCAGTACTTC.

V and J are TRBV27 and TRBJ1-1; tentative D call: TRBD1 (5 bases). Germline assignment: CDR1 MNHEY and CDR2 SMNVEV (reference sequence). The CDR3 is made up of 14 amino acids. V gave up 5 bases and J gave up 3 bases, with 13 bases separating them. CDR3 loop: CASSLRVGHTEAFF. The CDR3 DNA is TGTGCCAGCAGTCTCAGGGTTGGGCACACTGAAGCTTTCTTT.

The rearrangement links TRBV5-1 to TRBJ2-7, with TRBD1 matching over 10 bases. V lost 0 bases, J lost 6 bases, and 6 bases stayed unmatched. This CDR3 is 15 amino acids long. CDR1 and CDR2 (germline): SGHRS, YFSETQ. The CDR3 is CASSLAGQGVGEQYF. The CDR3 region has the DNA TGCGCCAGCAGCTTGGCAGGACAGGGGGTGGGCGAGCAGTACTTC. Complete variable domain (other parts from reference TRBV5-1 and TRBJ2-7): KAGVTQTPRYLIKTRGQQVTLSCSPISGHRSVSWYQQTPGQGLQFLFEYFSETQRNKGNFPGRFSGRQFSNSRSEMNVSTLELGDSALYLCASSLAGQGVGEQYFGPGTRLTVT.

This clone was detected only once. This sequence joins TRBV7-8 and TRBJ2-1, with 7 bases that match TRBD2. Germline-derived CDR1 and CDR2 are SGHVS and FQNEAQ. CDR3 length: 20 amino acids. Unmatched junction bases numbered 19, after V lost 2 bases and J lost 3 bases. CDR3 DNA: TGTGCCAGCAGCTTAAGGTCTAGCGGAGGGACTCGGGGACTCTACAATGAGCAGTTCTTC. Its translation: CASSLRSSGGTRGLYNEQFF.

This clone has just a few counts. The genes are TRBV5-1 and TRBJ1-2; D unresolved. Germline lookup yields CDR1 SGHRS and CDR2 YFSETQ. The length of the CDR3 is 15 residues. Trimming left V 2 bases short and J 2 bases short, with 13 bases between. The CDR3 nucleotides read TGCGCCAGCAGCTTACAAGACACAAGCAACTATGGCTACACCTTC. The encoded protein is CASSLQDTSNYGYTF. The variable domain in full, with the rest retrieved from reference TRBV5-1 and TRBJ1-2, is KAGVTQTPRYLIKTRGQQVTLSCSPISGHRSVSWYQQTPGQGLQFLFEYFSETQRNKGNFPGRFSGRQFSNSRSEMNVSTLELGDSALYLCASSLQDTSNYGYTFGSGTRLTVV.

This rearrangement joins TRBV6-6 to TRBJ2-1, with D perhaps TRBD1 (6 bases). This CDR3 region has 14 residues. The germline V gene has CDR1 MNHNY and CDR2 SVGAGI (reference sequence). The V and J ends lost 7 bases and 5 bases respectively, with 15 bases between them. CDR3 nucleotide sequence: TGTGCCAGCATCCGCTCTGGGACAAACAATGAGCAGTTCTTC. Residues: CASIRSGTNNEQFF.

The chain is built from TRBV7-2 and TRBJ2-7; the match to TRBD1 covers 9 bases. The CDR3 has 16 amino acids. CDR1 is SGHTA and CDR2 is FQGNSA in the germline V gene. V dropped 3 bases and J dropped 3; count of bases not matched to a gene: 9. The CDR3 here is CASSFRPGQGLYEQYF. CDR3 in DNA: TGTGCCAGCAGCTTCCGGCCGGGACAGGGTCTCTACGAGCAGTACTTC. The whole variable domain, remainder taken from reference TRBV7-2 and TRBJ2-7, is GAGVSQSPSNKVTEKGKDVELRCDPISGHTALYWYRQSLGQGLEFLIYFQGNSAPDKSGLPSDRFSAERTGGSVSTLTIQRTQQEDSAVYLCASSFRPGQGLYEQYFGPGTRLTVT.

The J gene is TRBJ1-6, the V gene TRBV25-1; D may be TRBD1 (6 bases). The CDR3 loop spans 16 amino acids. V was clipped by 2 bases and J by 6 bases, with 14 bases between them. CDR1 MGHDK and CDR2 SYGVNS come from the germline V gene. The CDR3 spells CASSEPGGNPNSPLHF. Here the CDR3 DNA reads TGTGCCAGCAGTGAACCGGGGGGCAATCCTAATTCACCCCTCCACTTT.

CDR3 sequence (DNA): TGCGCCAGCAGCTTGAGAGGGCTAGCGGGGGACACAGATACGCAGTATTTT. Its protein is CASSLRGLAGDTDTQYF. J is TRBJ2-3 and V is TRBV5-1; 10 bases map to TRBD2. V trimming: 1 base; J trimming: 2 bases; junction bases outside the gene matches: 7. Looked up from germline, CDR1 is SGHRS and CDR2 is YFSETQ. The CDR3 length is 17 residues.

J is TRBJ1-3 and V is TRBV7-9; D unresolved. Per germline, CDR1 SEHNR and CDR2 FQNEAQ (reference sequence). CDR3 length equals 14 residues. V was shortened by 6 bases and J by 0 bases, with 9 bases between the two germline ends. CDR3 protein: CASSHSGSGNTIYF. The CDR3 region has the DNA TGTGCCAGCAGTCATTCGGGCTCTGGAAACACCATATATTTT.

The genes are TRBV14 and TRBJ1-2; D not resolved. This CDR3 contains 13 residues. Between the trimmed V and J ends, which lost 1 base and 2 bases, there was a span of 5 bases. Germline V gene sequence: CDR1 SGHDN, CDR2 FVKESK. The CDR3 here is CASSQVRNYGYTF. Here the CDR3 DNA reads TGTGCCAGCAGCCAAGTGAGAAACTATGGCTACACCTTC.